Shown below are 18 T cell receptor beta chains from a single sample sequenced in a study of blood T cell repertoires in COVID-19. Profiled with immunoSEQ multiplex PCR; TCRdb holds only in-frame clones, not every one. The table shows some 140,000 clones, with about 90% occurring only once. Specimen: peripheral blood. Receptor source: a man in his forties or fifties with acute or convalescent COVID-19.

This chain connects TRBV3-1 (or the pseudogene TRBV3-2) to TRBJ1-2; D is unclear. The CDR3 has 14 amino acids. Trimming left V 1 base short and J 2 bases short, with 8 bases between. In germline, CDR1 is LGHDT, CDR2 YNNKEL (reference sequence). CDR3 coding DNA: TGTGCCAGCAGCCAAGGAAGCTGGAACTATGGCTACACCTTC. The encoded protein is CASSQGSWNYGYTF.

J is TRBJ1-1 and V is TRBV5-1, with D perhaps TRBD1 (5 bases). CDR1 SGHRS and CDR2 YFSETQ come from the germline V gene. The CDR3 runs 14 residues. V gave up 0 bases and J gave up 1 base, with 7 bases separating them. The CDR3 reads CASSLAQGNTEAFF. The CDR3 DNA reads TGCGCCAGCAGCTTGGCGCAGGGGAACACTGAAGCTTTCTTT.

V and J are TRBV19 and TRBJ1-5, with D perhaps matching TRBD1 (5 bases). Germline V gene sequence: CDR1 LNHDA, CDR2 SQIVND (reference sequence). The CDR3 is 14 residues long. V gave up 3 bases and J gave up 7 bases, with 13 bases separating them. The CDR3 DNA is TGTGCCAGTAGTATTCCGGGGGAAGGGCAGCCCCAGCATTTT. Translation: CASSIPGEGQPQHF.

The chain employs TRBV14 and TRBJ2-3; D possibly corresponds to TRBD2 (5 bases). The CDR3 consists of 15 residues. V shed 9 bases and J shed 1 base, with 17 bases lying between them. Germline V gene data show CDR1 as SGHDN and CDR2 as FVKESK. This chain's CDR3 is CARETSADGTDTQYF. The CDR3, as DNA: TGTGCCAGAGAAACTTCAGCGGACGGCACAGATACGCAGTATTTT.

For this clone: Other DNA sequences in the sample encode the same CDR3. The chain combines TRBV9 with TRBJ2-2, with D hard to call. The CDR3 has 14 amino acids. The germline V and J ends were trimmed by 3 bases and 6 bases, with 12 bases remaining between them. Germline V gene lookup returns CDR1 SGDLS and CDR2 YYNGEE. This CDR3 reads CASSARTEPGELFF. The CDR3 nucleotides are TGTGCCAGCAGCGCGCGAACAGAGCCCGGGGAGCTGTTTTTT.

CDR3 coding DNA: TGTGCCAGCAGTTTTACGGGGCTAGCGGGTTCTTACGAGCAGTACTTC. The encoded protein is CASSFTGLAGSYEQYF. The chain employs TRBV27 and TRBJ2-7; TRBD2 aligns across 8 bases. The CDR3 is made up of 16 amino acids. Germline-derived CDR1 and CDR2 are MNHEY and SMNVEV (reference sequence). Trimming cost V 3 bases and J 4 bases; bases outside gene matches: 11.

The V and J genes are TRBV5-6 and TRBJ1-6; 7 bases agree with TRBD1. Germline values: CDR1 SGHDT, CDR2 YYEEEE. V lost 1 base, J lost 7 bases, and 5 bases stayed unmatched. The CDR3 is 15 amino acids. The CDR3 DNA reads as TGTGCCAGCAGCTTGATGGGACAGTTAAATTCACCCCTCCACTTT. Its translation: CASSLMGQLNSPLHF.

The chain combines TRBV28 with TRBJ2-1, with D perhaps TRBD1 (5 bases). CDR3 length: 11 residues. Germline V gene sequence: CDR1 MDHEN, CDR2 SYDVKM. The V and J ends lost 7 bases and 9 bases respectively, with 10 bases between them. CDR3 sequence reads: CASNQGAEQFF. The CDR3 DNA reads TGTGCCAGCAATCAGGGCGCTGAGCAGTTCTTC.

The rearrangement uses TRBV28 and TRBJ1-6; D might be TRBD1 (6 bases). CDR1 is MDHEN and CDR2 is SYDVKM in the germline V gene. This CDR3 contains 16 residues. Deletions cut 5 bases from V and 4 bases from J, with 15 bases between. The CDR3: CASSPRGRGYNSPLHF. The DNA of the CDR3 is TGTGCCAGCAGTCCTCGCGGCAGGGGATATAATTCACCCCTCCACTTT.

This clone was detected a few times. The chain has TRBV7-2 and TRBJ2-5, with D maybe TRBD2 (5 bases). CDR3 length: 15 amino acids. V lost 1 base and J 5 bases, leaving 14 bases between the germline ends. The V gene's germline CDR1 is SGHTA and CDR2 FQGNSA. CDR3 protein: CASSLGSSRRETQYF. In DNA form, the CDR3 reads TGTGCCAGCAGCTTAGGATCTAGCAGGCGGGAGACCCAGTACTTC. Based on the CDR3 plus reference TRBV7-2 and TRBJ2-5, the full variable domain is GAGVSQSPSNKVTEKGKDVELRCDPISGHTALYWYRQSLGQGLEFLIYFQGNSAPDKSGLPSDRFSAERTGGSVSTLTIQRTQQEDSAVYLCASSLGSSRRETQYFGPGTRLLVL.

The rearrangement links TRBV28 to TRBJ2-1, with 9 bases lining up with TRBD2. J lost 4 bases, V lost 6 bases, and 7 bases had no gene match. The CDR3 spans 15 residues. The germline V gene encodes CDR1 MDHEN and CDR2 SYDVKM. The CDR3 loop reads CASSPAGGLYNEQFF. The CDR3, as DNA: TGTGCCAGCAGCCCAGCGGGGGGACTTTACAATGAGCAGTTCTTC.

The CDR3 reads CASSHLAGVETQYF. The CDR3 DNA follows: TGTGCCAGCAGCCATCTAGCGGGAGTTGAGACCCAGTACTTC. The chain uses TRBV3-1 (or the pseudogene TRBV3-2) and TRBJ2-5, with 10 bases aligning to TRBD2. In germline, CDR1 is LGHDT, CDR2 YNNKEL (reference sequence). The CDR3 totals 14 residues. V gave up 3 bases and J gave up 5 bases; unmatched junction bases: 3.

This chain joins TRBV28 and TRBJ1-2, with TRBD1 matching 8 bases. Germline V gene sequence: CDR1 MDHEN, CDR2 SYDVKM. With 10 bases clipped from V and 4 bases from J, the junction kept 11 bases outside the gene matches. There are 14 residues in the CDR3. The CDR3 loop is CATRETGEVYGYTF. The CDR3 DNA follows: TGTGCCACCCGAGAGACAGGGGAGGTCTATGGCTACACCTTC.

Notes on this clone: Other DNA sequences in this sample translate to the same CDR3. The rearrangement uses TRBV27 and TRBJ1-2; 7 bases align to TRBD1. J was trimmed by 4 bases and V by 6 bases; bases with no gene match: 5. Germline lookup yields CDR1 MNHEY and CDR2 SMNVEV (reference sequence). The CDR3 contains 13 residues. CDR3 bases: TGTGCCAGCAGGCTGCGGGACAGCTATGGCTACACCTTC. Amino acids: CASRLRDSYGYTF.

This clone is a singleton in its sample. The CDR3 bases are TGTGCCAGCAGCCCCAGACAGCTCTATGGCTACACCTTC. Translated: CASSPRQLYGYTF. This rearrangement joins TRBV7-2 to TRBJ1-2, with D perhaps matching TRBD1 (5 bases). The germline V and J ends were trimmed by 5 bases and 4 bases, with 11 bases remaining between them. CDR1 is SGHTA, CDR2 FQGNSA, per germline. This CDR3 contains 13 residues.

The genes are TRBV19 and TRBJ2-7; a weak D match, TRBD1 (5 bases). The V end lost 8 bases, the J end lost 3 bases, and 14 bases lay between the germline ends. Germline V gene data show CDR1 as LNHDA and CDR2 as SQIVND (reference sequence). The length of the CDR3 is 13 residues. The DNA of the CDR3 is TGTGCCAGTGCAGTAGGGGCCGACTACGAGCAGTACGTC. Residues: CASAVGADYEQYV.

This clone was seen once. V gene TRBV2 combines with J gene TRBJ1-2, with TRBD1 matching over 8 bases. The CDR3 covers 14 residues. Trimming at V came to 2 bases and at J to 4 bases, leaving 3 bases not matched to a gene. The germline gives CDR1 SNHLY, CDR2 FYNNEI. The CDR3 sequence is CASSENGQGYGYTF. The CDR3, as DNA: TGTGCCAGCAGTGAAAACGGACAGGGCTATGGCTACACCTTC.

The chain couples TRBV5-5 to TRBJ1-2; 7 nucleotides match TRBD1. CDR1 and CDR2 (germline): SGHKS, YYEKEE (reference sequence). The trim removed 2 bases at V and 8 bases at J, leaving 15 bases unmatched. This CDR3 has 16 amino acids. CDR3 sequence: CASSLRRATGTPGYTF. The DNA for the CDR3 is TGTGCCAGCAGCTTAAGGCGGGCGACAGGGACCCCCGGCTACACCTTC.